This T cell receptor (beta chain) was recovered during a study of CXCR3-negative and CXCR3-positive naive CD8 T cells. Broader study findings: Comparison of naive CXCR3-negative and CXCR3-positive cells revealed similar TRBV-TRBJ usage, while memory cells differed.

On this clonotype itself: The antigen is undetermined.

Each TRB cDNA library was prepared by 5' RACE (with UMI labels). After re-calling the 5' RACE reads, TCRdb lists one entry per CDR3 protein, DNA absent. This sample carries 45,000 to 55,000 distinct CDR3 sequences, with approximately 16% going to the ten biggest clones. The clonotype was recovered from a human donor in good health. Some clones in this sample may be carry-over from other donors' samples. The specimen sequenced was memory CD8+ T cells from blood.

CDR3 sequence: CATSDFRDSTGELFF. This rearrangement joins TRBV24-1 to TRBJ2-2; without DNA, the TCRdb call of TRBD1 cannot be checked. There are 15 residues in the CDR3. Germline-derived CDR1 and CDR2 are KGHDR and SFDVKD.